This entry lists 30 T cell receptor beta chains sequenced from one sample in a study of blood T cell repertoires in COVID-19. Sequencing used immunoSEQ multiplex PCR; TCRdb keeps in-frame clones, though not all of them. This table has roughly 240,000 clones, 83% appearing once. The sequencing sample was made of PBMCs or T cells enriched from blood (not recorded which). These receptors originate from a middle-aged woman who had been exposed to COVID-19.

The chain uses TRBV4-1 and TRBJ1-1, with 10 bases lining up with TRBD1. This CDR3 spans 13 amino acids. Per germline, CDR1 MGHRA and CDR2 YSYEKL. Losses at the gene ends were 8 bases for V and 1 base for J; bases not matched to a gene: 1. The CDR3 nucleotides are TGCGCCAGCGGGACAGGGGCGAACACTGAAGCTTTCTTT. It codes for CASGTGANTEAFF.

The DNA for the CDR3 is TGTGCCAGTACCCGAGGGCCAAACACCGGGGAGCTGTTTTTT. This codes for CASTRGPNTGELFF. The genes are TRBV19 and TRBJ2-2, with D possibly being TRBD2 (5 bases). Germline values: CDR1 LNHDA, CDR2 SQIVND (reference sequence). The CDR3 loop spans 14 amino acids. V shed 7 bases and J shed 2 bases, with 11 bases lying between them.

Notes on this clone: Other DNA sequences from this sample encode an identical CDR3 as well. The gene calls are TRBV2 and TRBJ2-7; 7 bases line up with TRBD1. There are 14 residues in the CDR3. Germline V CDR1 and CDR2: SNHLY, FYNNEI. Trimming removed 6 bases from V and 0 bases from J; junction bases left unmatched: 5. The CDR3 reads CASRSGTVSYEQYF. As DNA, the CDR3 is TGTGCCAGCAGGTCCGGGACAGTCTCCTACGAGCAGTACTTC.

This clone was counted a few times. Here the CDR3 reads CSALDYGYTF. In DNA form, the CDR3 reads TGCAGTGCACTCGACTATGGCTACACCTTC. The chain uses TRBV20-1 and TRBJ1-2; D is undetermined. Per the germline V gene, CDR1 is DFQATT and CDR2 is SNEGSKA (reference sequence). The CDR3 runs to 10 residues. Deletions cut 6 bases from V and 3 bases from J, with 5 bases between.

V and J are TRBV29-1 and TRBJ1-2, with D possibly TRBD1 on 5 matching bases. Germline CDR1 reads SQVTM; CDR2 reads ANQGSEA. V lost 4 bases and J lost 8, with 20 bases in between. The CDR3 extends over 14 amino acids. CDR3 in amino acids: CSVVTQGDFGGYTF. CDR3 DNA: TGCAGCGTTGTCACCCAGGGCGATTTCGGGGGCTACACCTTC. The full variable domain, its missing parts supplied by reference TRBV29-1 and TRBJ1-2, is SAVISQKPSRDICQRGTSLTIQCQVDSQVTMMFWYRQQPGQSLTLIATANQGSEATYESGFVIDKFPISRPNLTFSTLTVSNMSPEDSSIYLCSVVTQGDFGGYTFGSGTRLTVV.

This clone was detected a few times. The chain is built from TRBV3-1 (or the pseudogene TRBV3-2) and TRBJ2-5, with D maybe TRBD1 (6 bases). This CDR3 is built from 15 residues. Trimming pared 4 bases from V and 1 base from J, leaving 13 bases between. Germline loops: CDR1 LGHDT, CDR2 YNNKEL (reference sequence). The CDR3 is CASSPSQGFQETQYF. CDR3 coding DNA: TGTGCCAGCAGCCCCTCGCAGGGGTTCCAAGAGACCCAGTACTTC.

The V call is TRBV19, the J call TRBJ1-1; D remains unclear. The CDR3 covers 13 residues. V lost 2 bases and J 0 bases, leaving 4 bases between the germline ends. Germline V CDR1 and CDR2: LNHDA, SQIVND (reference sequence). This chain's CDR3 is CASSIQMNTEAFF. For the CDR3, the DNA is TGTGCCAGTAGTATACAGATGAACACTGAAGCTTTCTTT.

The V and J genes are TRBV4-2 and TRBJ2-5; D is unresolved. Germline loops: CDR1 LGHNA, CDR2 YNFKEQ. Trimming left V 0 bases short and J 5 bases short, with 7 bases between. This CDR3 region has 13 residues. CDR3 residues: CASSQDRWETQYF. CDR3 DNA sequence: TGTGCCAGCAGCCAAGATCGGTGGGAGACCCAGTACTTC.

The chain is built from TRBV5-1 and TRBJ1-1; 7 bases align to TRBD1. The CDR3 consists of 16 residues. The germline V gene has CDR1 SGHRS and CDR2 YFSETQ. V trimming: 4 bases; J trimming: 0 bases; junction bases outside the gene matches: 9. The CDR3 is CASSDMTGQMNTEAFF. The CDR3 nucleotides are TGCGCCAGCAGCGATATGACGGGACAGATGAACACTGAAGCTTTCTTT.

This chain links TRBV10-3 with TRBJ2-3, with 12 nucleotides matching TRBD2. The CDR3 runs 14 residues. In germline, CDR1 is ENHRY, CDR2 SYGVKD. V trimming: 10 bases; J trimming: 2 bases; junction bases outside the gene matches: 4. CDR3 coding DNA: TGTGCCACCTCTAGCGGGGGGGCCACAGATACGCAGTATTTT. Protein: CATSSGGATDTQYF.

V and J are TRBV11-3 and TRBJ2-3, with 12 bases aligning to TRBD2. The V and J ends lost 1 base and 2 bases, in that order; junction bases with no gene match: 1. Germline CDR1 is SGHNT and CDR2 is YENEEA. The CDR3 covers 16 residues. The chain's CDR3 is CASSLGLAGVTDTQYF. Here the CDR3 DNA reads TGTGCCAGCAGCTTAGGACTAGCGGGGGTCACAGATACGCAGTATTTT.

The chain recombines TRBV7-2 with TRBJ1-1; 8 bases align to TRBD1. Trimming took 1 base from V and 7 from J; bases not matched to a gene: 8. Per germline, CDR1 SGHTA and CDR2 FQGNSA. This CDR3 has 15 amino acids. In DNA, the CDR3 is TGTGCCAGCAGCTTAGAGGGCAGGGGGCTCGGTGAAGCTTTCTTT. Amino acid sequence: CASSLEGRGLGEAFF. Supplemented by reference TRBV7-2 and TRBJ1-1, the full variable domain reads GAGVSQSPSNKVTEKGKDVELRCDPISGHTALYWYRQSLGQGLEFLIYFQGNSAPDKSGLPSDRFSAERTGGSVSTLTIQRTQQEDSAVYLCASSLEGRGLGEAFFGQGTRLTVV.

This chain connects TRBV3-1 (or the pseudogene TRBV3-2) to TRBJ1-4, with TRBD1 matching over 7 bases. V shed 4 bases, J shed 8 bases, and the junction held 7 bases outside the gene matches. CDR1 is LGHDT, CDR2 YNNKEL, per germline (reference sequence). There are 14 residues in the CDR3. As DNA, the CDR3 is TGTGCCAGCAGCCTGGGACAGCCAGGGGAAAAACTGTTTTTT. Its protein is CASSLGQPGEKLFF.

CDR3 amino acids: CASREGPQHSYEQYF. The CDR3 coding sequence is TGCGCCAGCAGGGAGGGGCCTCAACACTCCTACGAGCAGTACTTC. The chain combines TRBV5-1 with TRBJ2-7; perhaps TRBD2 as D (6 bases). There are 15 residues in the CDR3. V was cut by 5 bases and J by 0 bases, with 15 bases left in between. CDR1 and CDR2 from the germline V gene are SGHRS and YFSETQ.

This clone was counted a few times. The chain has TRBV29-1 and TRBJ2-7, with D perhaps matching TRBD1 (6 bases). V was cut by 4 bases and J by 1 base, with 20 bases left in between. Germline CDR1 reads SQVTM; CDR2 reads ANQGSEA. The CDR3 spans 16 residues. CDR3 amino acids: CSVARTGLPDSYEQYF. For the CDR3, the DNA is TGCAGCGTTGCCCGAACAGGGCTCCCGGATTCCTACGAGCAGTACTTC.

The CDR3 here is CASSVFSSSTDTQYF. CDR3 DNA: TGTGCCAGCAGCGTTTTTTCTAGCAGCACAGATACGCAGTATTTT. This chain uses TRBV9 with TRBJ2-3; possibly TRBD2 for D (5 bases). The V end lost 2 bases, the J end lost 0 bases, and 10 bases lay between the germline ends. The CDR3 is made up of 15 amino acids. From germline, CDR1 is SGDLS and CDR2 YYNGEE.

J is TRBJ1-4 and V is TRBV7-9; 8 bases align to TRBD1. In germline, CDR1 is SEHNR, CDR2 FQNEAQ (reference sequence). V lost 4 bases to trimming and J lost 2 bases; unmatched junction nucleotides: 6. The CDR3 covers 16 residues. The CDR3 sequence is CASSSPRDRTNEKLFF. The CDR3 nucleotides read TGTGCCAGCAGCTCCCCAAGGGACAGGACTAATGAAAAACTGTTTTTT.

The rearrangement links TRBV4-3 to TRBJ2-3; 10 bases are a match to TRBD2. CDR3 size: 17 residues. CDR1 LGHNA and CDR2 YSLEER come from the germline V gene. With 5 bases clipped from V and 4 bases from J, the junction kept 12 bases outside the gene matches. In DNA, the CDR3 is TGCGCCAGCAGCTTCCAGACTAGCGGGCCCCCCCCAGATACGCAGTATTTT. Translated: CASSFQTSGPPPDTQYF.

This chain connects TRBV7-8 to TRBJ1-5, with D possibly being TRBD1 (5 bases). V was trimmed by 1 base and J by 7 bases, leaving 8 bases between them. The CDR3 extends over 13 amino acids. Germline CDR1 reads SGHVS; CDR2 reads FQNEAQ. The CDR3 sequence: CASSLVGVQPQHF. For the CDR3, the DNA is TGTGCCAGCAGCTTAGTAGGGGTCCAGCCCCAGCATTTT.

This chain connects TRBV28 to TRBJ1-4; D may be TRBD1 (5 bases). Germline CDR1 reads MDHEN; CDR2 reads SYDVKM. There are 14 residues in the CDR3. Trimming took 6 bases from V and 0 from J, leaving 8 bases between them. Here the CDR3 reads CASRDTATNEKLFF. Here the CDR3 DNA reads TGTGCCAGCAGGGACACCGCAACTAATGAAAAACTGTTTTTT. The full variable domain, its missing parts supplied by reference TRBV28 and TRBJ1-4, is DVKVTQSSRYLVKRTGEKVFLECVQDMDHENMFWYRQDPGLGLRLIYFSYDVKMKEKGDIPEGYSVSREKKERFSLILESASTNQTSMYLCASRDTATNEKLFFGSGTQLSVL.

CDR3 amino acids: CASSSLSAGRTYEQYF. The CDR3 DNA reads as TGTGCCAGCAGTTCCCTCTCCGCAGGTAGGACCTACGAGCAGTACTTC. The rearrangement uses TRBV28 and TRBJ2-7; D is uncertain. V dropped 4 bases and J dropped 2 bases, with 18 bases sitting between them. Per germline, CDR1 MDHEN and CDR2 SYDVKM. This CDR3 has 16 amino acids. Supplemented by reference TRBV28 and TRBJ2-7, the full variable domain reads DVKVTQSSRYLVKRTGEKVFLECVQDMDHENMFWYRQDPGLGLRLIYFSYDVKMKEKGDIPEGYSVSREKKERFSLILESASTNQTSMYLCASSSLSAGRTYEQYFGPGTRLTVT.

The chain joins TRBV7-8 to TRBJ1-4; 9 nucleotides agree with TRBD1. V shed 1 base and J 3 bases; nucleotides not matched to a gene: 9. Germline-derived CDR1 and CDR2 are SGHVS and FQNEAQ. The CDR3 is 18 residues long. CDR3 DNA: TGTGCCAGCAGCTTAGGGGTGGGACAGGGATTTTCTAATGAAAAACTGTTTTTT. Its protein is CASSLGVGQGFSNEKLFF.

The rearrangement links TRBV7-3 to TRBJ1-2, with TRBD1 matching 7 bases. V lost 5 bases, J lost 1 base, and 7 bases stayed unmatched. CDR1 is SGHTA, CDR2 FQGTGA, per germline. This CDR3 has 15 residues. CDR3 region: CASSPGQAINYGYTF. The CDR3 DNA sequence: TGTGCCAGCAGCCCAGGACAGGCGATTAACTATGGCTACACCTTC. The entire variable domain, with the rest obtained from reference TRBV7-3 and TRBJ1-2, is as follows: GAGVSQTPSNKVTEKGKYVELRCDPISGHTALYWYRQSLGQGPEFLIYFQGTGAADDSGLPNDRFFAVRPEGSVSTLKIQRTERGDSAVYLCASSPGQAINYGYTFGSGTRLTVV.

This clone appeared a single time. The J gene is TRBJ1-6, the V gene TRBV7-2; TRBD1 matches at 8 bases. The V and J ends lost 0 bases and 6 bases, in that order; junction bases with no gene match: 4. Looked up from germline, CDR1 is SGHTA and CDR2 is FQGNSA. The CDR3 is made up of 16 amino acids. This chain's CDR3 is CASSLAPGGFNSPLHF. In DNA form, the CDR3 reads TGTGCCAGCAGCTTAGCTCCAGGGGGCTTTAATTCACCCCTCCACTTT. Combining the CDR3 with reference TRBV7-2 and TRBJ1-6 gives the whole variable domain GAGVSQSPSNKVTEKGKDVELRCDPISGHTALYWYRQSLGQGLEFLIYFQGNSAPDKSGLPSDRFSAERTGGSVSTLTIQRTQQEDSAVYLCASSLAPGGFNSPLHFGNGTRLTVT.

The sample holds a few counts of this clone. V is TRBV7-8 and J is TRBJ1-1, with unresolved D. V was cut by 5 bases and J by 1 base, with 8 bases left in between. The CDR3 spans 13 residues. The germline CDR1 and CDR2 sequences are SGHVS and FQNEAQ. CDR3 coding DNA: TGTGCCAGCAGCCCGAACAGGAACACTGAAGCTTTCTTT. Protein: CASSPNRNTEAFF.

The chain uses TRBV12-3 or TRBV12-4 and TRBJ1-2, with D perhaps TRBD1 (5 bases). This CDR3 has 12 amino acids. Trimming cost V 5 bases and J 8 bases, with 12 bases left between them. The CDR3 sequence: CASSGRWGGYTF. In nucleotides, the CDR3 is TGTGCCAGCAGTGGGCGGTGGGGCGGCTACACCTTC.

As DNA, the CDR3 is TGTGCCAGCAGCCTGGAGGAGATATTGAACACTGAAGCTTTCTTT. Its protein is CASSLEEILNTEAFF. V is TRBV28 and J is TRBJ1-1; D is ambiguous. The CDR3 extends over 15 amino acids. CDR1 is MDHEN, CDR2 SYDVKM, per germline. Between the trimmed V and J ends, which lost 6 bases and 0 bases, there was a span of 14 bases.

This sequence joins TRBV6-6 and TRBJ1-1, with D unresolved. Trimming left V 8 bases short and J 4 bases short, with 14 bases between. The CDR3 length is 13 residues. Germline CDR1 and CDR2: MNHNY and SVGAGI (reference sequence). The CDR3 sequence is CASSSGPGTEAFF. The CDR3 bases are TGTGCCAGCTCCTCCGGTCCGGGCACTGAAGCTTTCTTT.

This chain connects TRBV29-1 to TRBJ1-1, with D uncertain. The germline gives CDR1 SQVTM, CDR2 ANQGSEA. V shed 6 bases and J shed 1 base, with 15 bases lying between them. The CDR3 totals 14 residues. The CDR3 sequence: CSVGRDEGNTEAFF. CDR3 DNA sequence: TGCAGCGTCGGGAGGGATGAGGGGAACACTGAAGCTTTCTTT.

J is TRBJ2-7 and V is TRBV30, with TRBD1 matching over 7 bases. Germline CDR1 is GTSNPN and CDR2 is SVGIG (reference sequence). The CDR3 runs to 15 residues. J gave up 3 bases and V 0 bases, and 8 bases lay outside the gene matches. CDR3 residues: CAWSVQVTGFYEQYF. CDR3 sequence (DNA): TGTGCCTGGAGTGTACAAGTGACAGGGTTCTACGAGCAGTACTTC.